This passage covers 8 T cell receptor beta chains from one sample sequenced in a study of T cell repertoires in cytomegalovirus infection. TCRdb re-derived calls from the reads in MiXCR, one entry per CDR3 protein. The sample has 700,000 to 900,000 distinct CDR3 sequences; roughly 28% are singletons. No antigen has been identified for these receptors. The sequencing used cultured CD8+ T cells from PBMCs, collected from culture after CMV antigen stimulation. These receptors were taken from a human donor in good health (CMV status not recorded). Some clones in this sample may be carry-over from other donors' samples.

Only a few counts were recorded for this clonotype. The CDR3 is CASSPQDRRGPFRVLTF. CDR3 in DNA: TGTGCCAGCTCACCCCAAGATCGTAGGGGACCCTTTAGGGTCCTGACTTTC. The V gene is TRBV18, the J gene TRBJ2-6, with D tentatively TRBD1 or TRBD2 (5 bases each). This CDR3 has 17 amino acids. Germline V lookup: CDR1 KGHSH, CDR2 LQKENI. The germline V and J ends were trimmed by 3 bases and 13 bases, with 25 bases remaining between them.

DNA for the CDR3: TGTGCCAGCAGTGGCGGCAGGGGTGAGGATTCACCCCTCCACTTT. The encoded protein is CASSGGRGEDSPLHF. This chain uses TRBV2 with TRBJ1-6; maybe TRBD1 (6 bases). Germline V gene data show CDR1 as SNHLY and CDR2 as FYNNEI. There are 15 residues in the CDR3. The V end lost 4 bases, the J end lost 8 bases, and 15 bases lay between the germline ends.

This clonotype was picked up a small number of times. The chain carries TRBV20-1 and TRBJ1-6, with unresolved D. CDR3 length: 13 amino acids. Germline V gives CDR1 DFQATT, CDR2 SNEGSKA (reference sequence). Trimming took 5 bases from V and 5 from J, leaving 10 bases between them. The CDR3 bases are TGCAGTGCTTCCGGGTACCATAATTCACCCCTCCACTTT. It encodes CSASGYHNSPLHF.

This clonotype was recorded many times. The rearrangement uses TRBV4-3 and TRBJ1-2, with D perhaps TRBD1 (5 bases). Trimming removed 3 bases at V and 7 bases at J, with 27 bases between. This CDR3 spans 18 amino acids. Per germline, CDR1 LGHNA and CDR2 YSLEER. The CDR3, as DNA: TGCGCCAGCAGCCAGACCCACCAGGGCGGGCTACTATTTGGTGGCTACACCTTC. Translation: CASSQTHQGGLLFGGYTF.

The chain couples TRBV19 to TRBJ2-1, with 12 bases lining up with TRBD2. This CDR3 spans 17 amino acids. From germline, CDR1 is LNHDA and CDR2 SQIVND (reference sequence). V trimming: 3 bases; J trimming: 3 bases; junction bases outside the gene matches: 6. Written as DNA, the CDR3 is TGTGCCAGTAGTATCCCGCGACTAGCGGGGGACTACAATGAGCAGTTCTTC. Encoded protein: CASSIPRLAGDYNEQFF.

This clonotype was detected many times. The V and J genes are TRBV19 and TRBJ2-7; 11 positions agree with TRBD2. Germline assignment: CDR1 LNHDA and CDR2 SQIVND (reference sequence). The CDR3 totals 13 residues. In DNA form, the CDR3 reads TGTGCAGTAGAGGGGACTAGCGGCTACGAGCAGTACTTC. Translating it yields CAVEGTSGYEQYF.

The chain uses TRBV7-9 and TRBJ2-4; either TRBD1 or TRBD2 may fit D (5 bases each). CDR1 and CDR2 from the germline V gene are SEHNR and FQNEAQ (reference sequence). The CDR3 has 17 residues. Trimming left V 5 bases short and J 1 base short, with 18 bases between. The CDR3 DNA is TGTGCCAGCAGCGCAACCCTGAGGGGCTGGGCCAAAAACATTCAGTACTTC. Residues: CASSATLRGWAKNIQYF.

The rearrangement joins TRBV6-5 to TRBJ2-5; a possible D gene is TRBD2 (5 bases). Per the germline V gene, CDR1 is MNHEY and CDR2 is SVGAGI. Trimming cost V 1 base and J 4 bases, with 10 bases left between them. CDR3 length equals 14 residues. The CDR3 DNA is TGTGCCAGCAGTTACTTTCCGGAGGTAGAGACCCAGTACTTC. This encodes CASSYFPEVETQYF.